Following are 24 T cell receptor beta chains from one sample sequenced in a study of blood T cell repertoires in COVID-19. Clones were sequenced by immunoSEQ multiplex PCR, and TCRdb holds only the in-frame ones, with some missing. The data contain under 300,000 clones, roughly nine tenths of them seen just once; the ten biggest clones take up 1% to 1.5%. Material for sequencing was PBMCs or T cells enriched from blood (not recorded which). These receptors originate from a human donor in a cohort exposed to, infected with or recovered from COVID-19 (not recorded which). The donor label of this sample is uncertain.

The V gene is TRBV18, the J gene TRBJ1-3; D is undetermined. The CDR3 is made up of 14 amino acids. Germline V gene data show CDR1 as KGHSH and CDR2 as LQKENI. The V gene lost 0 bases and the J gene lost 3 bases, with 6 bases spanning the gap. The CDR3 region is CASSPPTFGNTIYF. The CDR3 nucleotides are TGTGCCAGCTCACCACCGACTTTTGGAAACACCATATATTTT. The variable domain in full, with the rest retrieved from reference TRBV18 and TRBJ1-3, is NAGVMQNPRHLVRRRGQEARLRCSPMKGHSHVYWYRQLPEEGLKFMVYLQKENIIDESGMPKERFSAEFPKEGPSILRIQQVVRGDSAAYFCASSPPTFGNTIYFGEGSWLTVV.

The chain couples TRBV24-1 to TRBJ1-5; D may be TRBD1 (6 bases). This CDR3 has 15 amino acids. V was pared by 9 bases and J by 1 base, with 15 bases between. Germline loops: CDR1 KGHDR, CDR2 SFDVKD. This chain's CDR3 is CATAEGGRSNQPQHF. As DNA, the CDR3 is TGTGCCACCGCTGAGGGGGGGAGAAGCAATCAGCCCCAGCATTTT.

The chain couples TRBV24-1 to TRBJ2-7, with a possible D match to TRBD1 (5 bases). The V gene's germline CDR1 is KGHDR and CDR2 SFDVKD. V was shortened by 9 bases and J by 2 bases, with 19 bases between the two germline ends. This CDR3 contains 15 residues. This CDR3 reads CATEDRTQPAYEQYF. CDR3 coding DNA: TGTGCCACCGAGGATCGGACACAACCAGCCTACGAGCAGTACTTC.

V is TRBV18 and J is TRBJ1-3; 7 bases are a match to TRBD1. Germline CDR1 KGHSH, CDR2 LQKENI. The ends lost 2 bases at V and 2 bases at J; junction bases unmatched: 3. There are 15 residues in the CDR3. The CDR3 loop is CASSPGTEAGNTIYF. CDR3 DNA sequence: TGTGCCAGCTCACCAGGGACAGAGGCTGGAAACACCATATATTTT.

The count of this clone is one. This chain joins TRBV29-1 and TRBJ2-1; 8 bases fit TRBD2. The V segment lost 4 bases and the J segment 6 bases; nucleotides outside the gene matches: 5. In germline, CDR1 is SQVTM, CDR2 ANQGSEA. CDR3 size: 13 residues. The chain's CDR3 is CSVVRTSINEQFF. In DNA, the CDR3 is TGCAGCGTTGTGAGGACTAGCATCAATGAGCAGTTCTTC.

This sequence joins TRBV7-9 and TRBJ2-1; tentative D call: TRBD1 (6 bases). Trimming pared 9 bases from V and 0 bases from J, leaving 12 bases between. Per germline, CDR1 SEHNR and CDR2 FQNEAQ (reference sequence). This CDR3 is built from 14 residues. CDR3 in DNA: TGTGCCAGTGGGGGCGTCTCCTCCTACAATGAGCAGTTCTTC. This codes for CASGGVSSYNEQFF.

The chain combines TRBV7-6 with TRBJ1-1; maybe TRBD1 (6 bases). CDR3 size: 15 residues. With 5 bases removed from V and 4 bases from J, the gap between germline ends came to 17 bases. Germline V lookup: CDR1 SGHVS, CDR2 FNYEAQ. CDR3 amino acids: CASSPRGSLATEAFF. In nucleotides, the CDR3 is TGTGCCAGCAGCCCCAGGGGCTCCTTGGCCACTGAAGCTTTCTTT.

The CDR3: CASTRQGDGYTF. The CDR3 DNA sequence: TGTGCCAGCACCCGACAGGGGGATGGCTACACCTTC. The V call is TRBV6-1, the J call TRBJ1-2; 9 positions match TRBD1. Germline-derived CDR1 and CDR2 are MNHNS and SASEGT. The CDR3 contains 12 residues. Trimming took 7 bases from V and 6 from J; bases not matched to a gene: 3.

V usage is TRBV5-1 and J usage is TRBJ1-3, with D possibly matching TRBD1 (6 bases). CDR1 is SGHRS and CDR2 is YFSETQ in the germline V gene. The CDR3 covers 16 residues. The V end was cut by 4 bases, the J end by 2 bases, with 16 bases between. CDR3 in amino acids: CASSPYTGPPGNTIYF. Written as DNA, the CDR3 is TGCGCCAGCAGCCCCTACACAGGGCCCCCTGGAAACACCATATATTTT.

The V and J genes are TRBV5-1 and TRBJ2-1; 12 bases line up with TRBD2. Per germline, CDR1 SGHRS and CDR2 YFSETQ. There are 17 residues in the CDR3. After removal of 4 bases from V and 8 bases from J, the junction contained 13 bases not matched to a gene. The CDR3 sequence is CASSRGPSGGVLHEQFF. CDR3 sequence (DNA): TGCGCCAGCAGCCGGGGCCCTAGCGGGGGGGTCTTACATGAGCAGTTCTTC.

The chain is built from TRBV29-1 and TRBJ2-7; possibly TRBD1 for D (6 bases). Deletions cut 6 bases from V and 2 bases from J, with 11 bases between. The CDR3 length is 12 residues. Germline V CDR1 and CDR2: SQVTM, ANQGSEA. The CDR3 sequence: CSVRRDTYEQYF. CDR3 DNA: TGCAGCGTCCGACGGGACACCTACGAGCAGTACTTC.

The gene calls are TRBV6-5 and TRBJ1-3, with 7 bases identical to TRBD1. Germline lookup yields CDR1 MNHEY and CDR2 SVGAGI. The ends lost 7 bases at V and 0 bases at J; junction bases unmatched: 6. The CDR3 sequence is 15 residues long. The CDR3 loop is CASKTGDFSGNTIYF. The CDR3 DNA is TGTGCCAGCAAAACAGGGGACTTCTCTGGAAACACCATATATTTT.

The V and J genes are TRBV4-1 and TRBJ2-5; a possible D gene is TRBD2 (7 bases). Trimming cost V 2 bases and J 2 bases, with 12 bases left between them. In germline, CDR1 is MGHRA, CDR2 YSYEKL. The CDR3 totals 15 residues. CDR3 DNA sequence: TGCGCCAGCAGCCAACTCCGGGGGGCACAAGAGACCCAGTACTTC. Its protein is CASSQLRGAQETQYF.

The rearrangement links TRBV10-3 to TRBJ1-2; TRBD1 aligns across 10 bases. The CDR3 totals 14 residues. Germline V gene lookup returns CDR1 ENHRY and CDR2 SYGVKD. Germline trimming cut 4 bases from V and 3 bases from J; bases unmatched to any gene: 2. The CDR3 bases are TGTGCCATCAGTGCCGGACAGGGGGACTATGGCTACACCTTC. Protein sequence: CAISAGQGDYGYTF.

The genes are TRBV11-2 and TRBJ2-3; tentative D call: TRBD1 (5 bases). Germline lookup yields CDR1 SGHAT and CDR2 FQNNGV. The CDR3 extends over 16 amino acids. V lost 5 bases to trimming and J lost 0 bases, with 15 bases between them. CDR3 sequence (DNA): TGTGCCAGCAGCCCTGCAGGGTTGGGAAGCACAGATACGCAGTATTTT. Its translation is CASSPAGLGSTDTQYF.

The genes are TRBV5-4 and TRBJ2-1; D is perhaps TRBD1 (6 bases). The V end was cut by 2 bases, the J end by 7 bases, with 13 bases between. CDR3 length: 14 amino acids. Germline V gene sequence: CDR1 SGHNT, CDR2 YYREEE (reference sequence). The CDR3: CASSFGTLKNEQFF. The CDR3 DNA is TGTGCCAGCAGCTTCGGGACACTTAAAAATGAGCAGTTCTTC.

The V call is TRBV7-3, the J call TRBJ2-3; 9 nucleotides line up with TRBD2. The CDR3 spans 15 residues. Germline trimming cut 5 bases from V and 0 bases from J; bases unmatched to any gene: 3. Germline V gene lookup returns CDR1 SGHTA and CDR2 FQGTGA. The CDR3 coding sequence is TGTGCCAGCAGCCTAGCGGGGACTAGCACAGATACGCAGTATTTT. Translation: CASSLAGTSTDTQYF.

As concerns this clone: Different DNA sequences within this sample yield the same CDR3. The CDR3 DNA sequence: TGTGCCAGCAGTGACAGGGGGCGGAACACTGAAGCTTTCTTT. Its protein product is CASSDRGRNTEAFF. The rearrangement links TRBV2 to TRBJ1-1; 8 bases fit TRBD1. Trimming cost V 3 bases and J 1 base; bases outside gene matches: 1. This CDR3 spans 14 amino acids. Per germline, CDR1 SNHLY and CDR2 FYNNEI. Drawing the rest from reference TRBV2 and TRBJ1-1, the complete variable domain is EPEVTQTPSHQVTQMGQEVILRCVPISNHLYFYWYRQILGQKVEFLVSFYNNEISEKSEIFDDQFSVERPDGSNFTLKIRSTKLEDSAMYFCASSDRGRNTEAFFGQGTRLTVV.

V is TRBV27 and J is TRBJ1-4; 8 bases are a match to TRBD1. CDR3 length equals 15 residues. The V segment lost 6 bases and the J segment 11 bases; nucleotides outside the gene matches: 14. From germline, CDR1 is MNHEY and CDR2 SMNVEV (reference sequence). CDR3: CASSPPTGGSPKLFF. The CDR3 coding sequence is TGTGCCAGCAGCCCACCTACAGGGGGGTCCCCGAAACTGTTTTTT.

The chain joins TRBV12-3 or TRBV12-4 to TRBJ1-4; D is ambiguous. The V and J ends lost 4 bases and 7 bases respectively, with 10 bases between them. The CDR3 consists of 13 residues. This CDR3 reads CASSSPWSEKLFF. In nucleotides, the CDR3 is TGTGCCAGCAGTTCCCCCTGGAGTGAAAAACTGTTTTTT.

The chain couples TRBV2 to TRBJ1-1; 9 bases agree with TRBD1. CDR1 and CDR2 from the germline V gene are SNHLY and FYNNEI. The CDR3 has 13 amino acids. Losses at the gene ends were 10 bases for V and 4 bases for J; bases not matched to a gene: 7. CDR3 DNA sequence: TGTGCCACCTCCCAGACAGGGGGCACTGAAGCTTTCTTT. Protein: CATSQTGGTEAFF. Full variable domain (outside the CDR3, taken from reference TRBV2 and TRBJ1-1): EPEVTQTPSHQVTQMGQEVILRCVPISNHLYFYWYRQILGQKVEFLVSFYNNEISEKSEIFDDQFSVERPDGSNFTLKIRSTKLEDSAMYFCATSQTGGTEAFFGQGTRLTVV.

This rearrangement joins TRBV12-3 or TRBV12-4 to TRBJ2-5; D ambiguous. V was clipped by 3 bases and J by 5 bases, with 10 bases between them. This CDR3 region has 13 residues. This CDR3 is CASSFGQSETQYF. CDR3 nucleotides: TGTGCCAGCAGTTTTGGGCAGTCGGAGACCCAGTACTTC.

The gene calls are TRBV5-4 and TRBJ1-2; D not resolved. The V gene lost 0 bases and the J gene lost 8 bases, with 17 bases spanning the gap. CDR1 and CDR2 (germline): SGHNT, YYREEE (reference sequence). This CDR3 has 15 amino acids. CDR3: CASSLAQARYRGYTF. Here the CDR3 DNA reads TGTGCCAGCAGCTTGGCCCAGGCCAGGTATCGGGGCTACACCTTC.

The rearrangement uses TRBV29-1 and TRBJ2-7, with a tentative D call TRBD1 (6 bases). Germline V lookup: CDR1 SQVTM, CDR2 ANQGSEA. The CDR3 has 13 residues. With 3 bases removed from V and 1 base from J, the gap between germline ends came to 10 bases. CDR3 coding DNA: TGCAGCGTTGATGGGCAGGGGTCCTACGAGCAGTACTTC. It specifies CSVDGQGSYEQYF.